This T cell receptor (beta chain) was sequenced for a study of shared clonotypes between healthy human individuals. Naive CD8 cells were CD45RO-negative, positively selected for CCR7, excluding terminally differentiated effector memory CD45RA+ cells. Adult Caucasians living in Nashville, Tennessee made up all of the donors. It was roughly 200 ng DNA, around 32,000 T cell genomes, that sorted-subset replicate PCRs used. Data came from immunoSEQ multiplex PCR; TCRdb stores just in-frame clones and leaves some out. The sample yields some 2.1 million clones, about 95% seen once. Trimming stripped 4 bases from V and 2 bases from J, with 15 bases between. The germline V gene has CDR1 GTSNPN and CDR2 SVGIG (reference sequence). The CDR3 extends over 15 amino acids.

The V and J genes are TRBV30 and TRBJ1-3; D is possibly TRBD1 (5 bases). What was sequenced was naive CD8+ T cells sorted from blood. The TCR comes from a man aged 18 to 35 in good health. CDR3 DNA sequence: TGTGCCTGGACTGGGGTGGGGGGACCTGGAAACACCATATATTTT. This codes for CAWTGVGGPGNTIYF. Filled out from reference TRBV30 and TRBJ1-3, the complete variable domain reads SQTIHQWPATLVQPVGSPLSLECTVEGTSNPNLYWYRQAAGRGLQLLFYSVGIGQISSEVPQNLSASRPQDRQFILSSKKLLLSDSGFYLCAWTGVGGPGNTIYFGEGSWLTVV.